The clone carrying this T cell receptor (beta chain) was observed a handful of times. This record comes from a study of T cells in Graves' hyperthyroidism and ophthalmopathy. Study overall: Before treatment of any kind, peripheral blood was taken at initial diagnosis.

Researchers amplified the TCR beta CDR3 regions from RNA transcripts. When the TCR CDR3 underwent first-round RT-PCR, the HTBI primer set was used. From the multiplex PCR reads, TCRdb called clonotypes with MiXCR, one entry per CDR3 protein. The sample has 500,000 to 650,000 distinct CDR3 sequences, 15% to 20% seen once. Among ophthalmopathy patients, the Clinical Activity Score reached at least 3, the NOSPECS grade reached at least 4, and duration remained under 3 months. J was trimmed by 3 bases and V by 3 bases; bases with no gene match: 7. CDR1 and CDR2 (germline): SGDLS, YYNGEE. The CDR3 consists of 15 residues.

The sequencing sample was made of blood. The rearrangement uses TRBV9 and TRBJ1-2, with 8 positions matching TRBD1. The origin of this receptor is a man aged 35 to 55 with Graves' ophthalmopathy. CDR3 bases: TGTGCCAGCAGCGCGGGACAGGCCGTAGACTATGGCTACACCTTC. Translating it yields CASSAGQAVDYGYTF.